Below are 15 T cell receptor beta chains sequenced from a single sample in a study of regulatory T cells in long-lasting Graves disease. Time point specified: newly diagnosed GD, antithyroid drugs for less than 3 months. TCR sequences were obtained from RNA taken from PBMCs. iRepertoire HTBI primers and Arm-PCR of CDR3 regions built TCR beta libraries. TCRdb reprocessed the multiplex PCR reads via MiXCR and lists one record per CDR3 protein. The data contain hundreds of thousands of distinct CDR3 sequences, roughly a sixth of them singletons. The sample was peripheral blood mononuclear cells (PBMCs), taken at new diagnosis, from a patient treated with antithyroid drugs. The receptors derive from a female donor with Graves disease.

This clonotype has a handful of counts. At one boundary the junction diverges from the germline segment, which might be a read error. The V and J genes are TRBV7-9 and TRBJ2-3; 8 nucleotides line up with TRBD1. This CDR3 has 18 amino acids. CDR1 is SEHNR, CDR2 FQNEAQ, per germline (reference sequence). The CDR3 DNA follows: TGTGCCAGCAGCCTAGCCAAAGACAGGGGATTAAGCACAGATACGCAGTATTTT. It is translated as CASSLAKDRGLSTDTQYF.

There are many counts of this clonotype. The gene calls are TRBV20-1 and TRBJ1-1; unclear D gene. The germline CDR1 and CDR2 sequences are DFQATT and SNEGSKA (reference sequence). The CDR3 sequence is 16 residues long. Trimming shortened V by 4 bases and J by 0 bases, and 18 bases separated the two germline ends. CDR3 DNA sequence: TGCAGTGCTATCCCCAGGCTGCATTACATGAACACTGAAGCTTTCTTT. Its protein product is CSAIPRLHYMNTEAFF.

This clonotype was observed many times. The chain links TRBV24-1 to TRBJ2-2, with D unresolved. Germline V gene sequence: CDR1 KGHDR, CDR2 SFDVKD. The CDR3 has 15 amino acids. Trimming removed 2 bases at V and 2 bases at J, with 8 bases between. CDR3 sequence: CATSDSAYNTGELFF. The CDR3 DNA reads as TGTGCCACCAGTGATTCGGCATACAACACCGGGGAGCTGTTTTTT.

This clonotype has at least ten counts. This chain links TRBV28 with TRBJ2-5; TRBD2 agrees at 7 bases. J lost 1 base, V lost 7 bases, and 27 bases had no gene match. CDR3 size: 21 residues. Germline CDR1 is MDHEN and CDR2 is SYDVKM. CDR3 protein: CASTWRELRMYPPPPQETQYF. CDR3 coding DNA: TGTGCCAGCACCTGGCGGGAGCTTAGGATGTATCCCCCACCCCCCCAAGAGACCCAGTACTTC.

This rearrangement joins TRBV20-1 to TRBJ2-1; D tentatively fits TRBD1 or TRBD2 (5 bases each). This CDR3 is 14 amino acids long. Trimming shortened V by 1 base and J by 6 bases, and 13 bases separated the two germline ends. The V gene's germline CDR1 is DFQATT and CDR2 SNEGSKA (reference sequence). The CDR3 DNA sequence: TGCAGTGCTAGAGGTCGTAAGAGGGGCAATGAGCAGTTCTTC. The encoded protein is CSARGRKRGNEQFF.

This clonotype was recorded many times. This sequence joins TRBV4-1 and TRBJ1-2; 9 bases fit TRBD1. With 3 bases clipped from V and 7 bases from J, the junction kept 9 bases outside the gene matches. This CDR3 has 15 residues. Per germline, CDR1 MGHRA and CDR2 YSYEKL. CDR3 nucleotide sequence: TGCGCCAGCAGCCATCCCCGGACAGGGGAGCGTGGCTACACCTTC. It encodes CASSHPRTGERGYTF.

This clonotype appeared many times. The chain carries TRBV5-5 and TRBJ2-1; D gene unclear. CDR3 length: 15 residues. V lost 1 base and J lost 0, with 8 bases in between. The germline V gene has CDR1 SGHKS and CDR2 YYEKEE (reference sequence). The DNA for the CDR3 is TGTGCCAGCAGCTTGACGTGGTCCTCCTACAATGAGCAGTTCTTC. This translates into CASSLTWSSYNEQFF.

J is TRBJ2-3 and V is TRBV4-1, with 12 bases matching TRBD2. Per germline, CDR1 MGHRA and CDR2 YSYEKL. Trimming cost V 3 bases and J 1 base; bases outside gene matches: 11. This CDR3 spans 19 amino acids. The CDR3 here is CASSQLLGGLAGRTDTQYF. The CDR3 coding sequence is TGCGCCAGCAGCCAGCTACTCGGGGGACTAGCGGGCCGCACAGATACGCAGTATTTT.

Remarks on this clonotype: At one of its ends the junction is not consistent with the germline gene, which may arise from a read error. This chain joins TRBV7-2 and TRBJ2-7; 7 bases fit TRBD1. This CDR3 region has 14 residues. Germline assignment: CDR1 SGHTA and CDR2 FQGNSA. The CDR3 bases are TGTGCCTGCAGCCCCAGACAGGGTACCTACGAGCAGTACTTC. Translating it yields CACSPRQGTYEQYF.

The CDR3: CASSQREGLETQYF. In DNA, the CDR3 is TGTGCCAGCAGCCAGCGGGAGGGCCTTGAGACCCAGTACTTC. The chain recombines TRBV7-9 with TRBJ2-5, with 10 bases aligning to TRBD2. The CDR3 is made up of 14 amino acids. After removal of 5 bases from V and 5 bases from J, the junction contained 5 bases not matched to a gene. The V gene's germline CDR1 is SEHNR and CDR2 FQNEAQ (reference sequence). Based on the CDR3 plus reference TRBV7-9 and TRBJ2-5, the full variable domain is DTGVSQNPRHKITKRGQNVTFRCDPISEHNRLYWYRQTLGQGPEFLTYFQNEAQLEKSRLLSDRFSAERPKGSFSTLEIQRTEQGDSAMYLCASSQREGLETQYFGPGTRLLVL.

This clonotype was seen a single time. This sequence joins TRBV28 and TRBJ2-1; D remains unclear. The CDR3 totals 15 residues. Germline-derived CDR1 and CDR2 are MDHEN and SYDVKM. V was clipped by 4 bases and J by 2 bases, with 12 bases between them. Here the CDR3 DNA reads TGTGCCAGCAGTTCCCCAGGCGATACCTACAATGAGCAGTTCTTC. This sequence encodes CASSSPGDTYNEQFF.

This clonotype was recorded at least ten times. CDR3 sequence: CASSLSRGFSEQYF. The DNA of the CDR3 is TGTGCCAGCAGCTTAAGCAGGGGCTTTAGCGAGCAGTACTTC. This chain uses TRBV7-9 with TRBJ2-7, with D tentatively TRBD1 (6 bases). CDR1 and CDR2 (germline): SEHNR, FQNEAQ (reference sequence). Trimming removed 2 bases from V and 6 bases from J, with 14 bases in between. This CDR3 is built from 14 residues.

The chain combines TRBV5-6 with TRBJ1-5, with D uncertain. The ends were cut back, 5 bases at V and 0 bases at J, with 12 bases in the middle. The CDR3 runs 15 residues. From germline, CDR1 is SGHDT and CDR2 YYEEEE. CDR3 nucleotides: TGTGCCAGCAGTAGAGACGGTCATAGCAATCAGCCCCAGCATTTT. Protein: CASSRDGHSNQPQHF.

This clonotype was seen at least ten times. The V call is TRBV9, the J call TRBJ2-1, with 10 bases that match TRBD2. With 5 bases clipped from V and 10 bases from J, the junction kept 9 bases outside the gene matches. The germline CDR1 and CDR2 sequences are SGDLS and YYNGEE. The CDR3 extends over 14 amino acids. CDR3 DNA sequence: TGTGCCAGCAGTGGAGGGACTAGCGTTAAGGAGCAGTTCTTC. As protein: CASSGGTSVKEQFF. Looking up the rest from reference TRBV9 and TRBJ2-1 gives the full variable domain: DSGVTQTPKHLITATGQRVTLRCSPRSGDLSVYWYQQSLDQGLQFLIQYYNGEERAKGNILERFSAQQFPDLHSELNLSSLELGDSALYFCASSGGTSVKEQFFGPGTRLTVL.

Many counts were recorded for this clonotype. The chain combines TRBV11-2 with TRBJ1-3; D perhaps matches TRBD1 (5 bases). Per germline, CDR1 SGHAT and CDR2 FQNNGV. The CDR3 length is 14 residues. The V end lost 6 bases, the J end lost 0 bases, and 9 bases lay between the germline ends. In DNA, the CDR3 is TGTGCCAGCAGGACAGCGATCTCTGGAAACACCATATATTTT. It codes for CASRTAISGNTIYF.